This T cell receptor beta chain is from a study of T-cell memory formation after mild COVID-19. The TCR alpha and TCR beta cDNA libraries, bearing sample barcodes and UMIs, were generated by 5'RACE using constant-segment primers. TCRdb recomputed calls from the 5' RACE reads with MiXCR, one row per CDR3 protein. Of 250,000 to 300,000 distinct CDR3 sequences detected, 15% to 20% appear once; the ten largest clones hold 22%. V was clipped by 6 bases and J by 1 base; unmatched bases: 9. In germline, CDR1 is MNHNY, CDR2 SVGAGI (reference sequence). This CDR3 has 16 amino acids. About this clonotype itself: Its antigen is not known.

Study-level findings and limits: The SARS-CoV-2 specificity of second-wave clones reaching peak at day 37 remained unverified. Most CD4+ clones that shrank were in CM and EM, while CD8+ ones turned up in EMRA.

Sequenced: PBMCs or a T cell subset sorted from them (not recorded which). This TCR was recovered from a man in his late teens or twenties who had mild COVID-19 (a few samples of this study predate the infection). Cell type and time point are not known. This sequence joins TRBV6-6 and TRBJ2-3; TRBD1 aligns across 8 bases. The chain's CDR3 is CASRGQGSGRTDTQYF. The CDR3 nucleotides read TGTGCCAGCAGAGGACAGGGTTCGGGACGCACAGATACGCAGTATTTT.